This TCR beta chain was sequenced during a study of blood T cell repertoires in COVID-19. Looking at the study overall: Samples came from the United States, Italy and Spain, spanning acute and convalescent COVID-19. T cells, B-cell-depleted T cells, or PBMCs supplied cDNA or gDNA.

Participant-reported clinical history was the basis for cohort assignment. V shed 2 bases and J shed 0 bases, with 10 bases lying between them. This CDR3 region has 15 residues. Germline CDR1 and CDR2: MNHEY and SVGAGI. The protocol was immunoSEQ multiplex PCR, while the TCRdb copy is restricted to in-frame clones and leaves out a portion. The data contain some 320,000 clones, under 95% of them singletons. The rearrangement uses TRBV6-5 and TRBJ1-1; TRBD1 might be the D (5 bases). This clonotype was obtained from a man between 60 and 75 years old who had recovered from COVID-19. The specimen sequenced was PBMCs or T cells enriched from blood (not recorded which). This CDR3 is CASSYLGGVNTEAFF. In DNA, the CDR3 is TGTGCCAGCAGTTACCTGGGAGGGGTGAACACTGAAGCTTTCTTT.